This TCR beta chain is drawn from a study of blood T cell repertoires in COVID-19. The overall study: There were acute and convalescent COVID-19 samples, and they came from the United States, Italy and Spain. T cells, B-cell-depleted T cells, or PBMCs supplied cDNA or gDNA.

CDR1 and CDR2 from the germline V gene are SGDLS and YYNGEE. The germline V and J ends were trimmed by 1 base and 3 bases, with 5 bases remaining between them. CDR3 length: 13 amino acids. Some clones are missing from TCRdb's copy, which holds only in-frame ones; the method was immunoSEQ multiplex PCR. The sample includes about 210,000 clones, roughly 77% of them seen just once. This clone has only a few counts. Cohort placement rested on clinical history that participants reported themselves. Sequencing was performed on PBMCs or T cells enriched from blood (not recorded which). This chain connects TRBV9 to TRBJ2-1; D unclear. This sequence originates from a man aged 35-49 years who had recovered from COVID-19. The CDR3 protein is CASSVTDYNEQFF. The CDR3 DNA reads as TGTGCCAGCAGCGTAACAGACTACAATGAGCAGTTCTTC.